Following are 9 T cell receptor beta chains from one sample sequenced in a study of regulatory T cells in long-lasting Graves disease. The time point was: newly diagnosed GD, antithyroid drugs for less than 3 months. Isolated PBMC RNA provided the starting material for the TCR library. CDR3-region Arm-PCR and iRepertoire HTBI primers produced the TCR beta libraries. TCRdb re-called the multiplex PCR reads through MiXCR, storing one row per CDR3 protein. Of 200,000 to 250,000 distinct CDR3 sequences listed, over 20% were seen once; the top ten hold more than 11%. The sample was peripheral blood mononuclear cells (PBMCs), taken at new diagnosis, from a patient treated with antithyroid drugs. The receptors were gathered from a female donor with Graves disease.

V gene TRBV30 combines with J gene TRBJ1-6; 8 positions agree with TRBD1. CDR3 length: 14 residues. Germline values: CDR1 GTSNPN, CDR2 SVGIG (reference sequence). J was trimmed by 7 bases and V by 5 bases; bases with no gene match: 7. CDR3 region: CAWSAGQENSPLHF. In DNA, the CDR3 is TGTGCCTGGTCCGCGGGACAGGAGAATTCACCCCTCCACTTT. The full variable domain, with the rest looked up from reference TRBV30 and TRBJ1-6, is SQTIHQWPATLVQPVGSPLSLECTVEGTSNPNLYWYRQAAGRGLQLLFYSVGIGQISSEVPQNLSASRPQDRQFILSSKKLLLSDSGFYLCAWSAGQENSPLHFGNGTRLTVT.

The table lists this clonotype with many counts. The chain is built from TRBV6-1 and TRBJ1-2; D might be TRBD1 (6 bases). From germline, CDR1 is MNHNS and CDR2 SASEGT. Trimming removed 8 bases from V and 0 bases from J, with 19 bases in between. This CDR3 is built from 16 residues. The CDR3: CASADLMGATNYGYTF. For the CDR3, the DNA is TGTGCCAGCGCGGACCTGATGGGGGCGACTAACTATGGCTACACCTTC.

This chain joins TRBV19 and TRBJ2-1; 10 bases are a match to TRBD1. Germline V CDR1 and CDR2: LNHDA, SQIVND (reference sequence). There are 19 residues in the CDR3. J was trimmed by 3 bases and V by 1 base; bases with no gene match: 12. Written as DNA, the CDR3 is TGTGCCAGTAGTATAGTTACTAGGGGACAGGGGTCTCACTACAATGAGCAGTTCTTC. It is translated as CASSIVTRGQGSHYNEQFF.

V is TRBV19 and J is TRBJ2-7; the D is unclear. The CDR3 consists of 13 residues. The ends were cut back, 3 bases at V and 6 bases at J, with 12 bases in the middle. Per the germline V gene, CDR1 is LNHDA and CDR2 is SQIVND (reference sequence). CDR3 nucleotide sequence: TGTGCCAGTAGTATCTCTAGTAGTCCCGAGCAGTACTTC. It codes for CASSISSSPEQYF.

In its sample, this clonotype was seen a few times. The chain employs TRBV2 and TRBJ2-1; 9 bases match TRBD1. The CDR3 loop spans 13 amino acids. V lost 3 bases and J lost 10; bases outside the gene matches: 4. Germline values: CDR1 SNHLY, CDR2 FYNNEI. The CDR3 reads CASSDTGGGEQFF. CDR3 coding DNA: TGTGCCAGCAGTGACACAGGGGGCGGGGAGCAGTTCTTC.

This clonotype showed up many times. The V call is TRBV11-1, the J call TRBJ2-7, with TRBD2 as a possible D gene (5 bases). Trimming removed 5 bases from V and 3 bases from J, with 20 bases in between. The CDR3 runs to 16 residues. The germline CDR1 and CDR2 sequences are SGHAT and FQDESV (reference sequence). The CDR3 spells CASSTTESRGYYEQYF. The DNA for the CDR3 is TGTGCCAGCAGCACAACCGAATCTCGAGGGTACTACGAGCAGTACTTC.

This clonotype was counted many times. The chain employs TRBV7-3 and TRBJ1-1, with TRBD1 as a possible D gene (5 bases). The length of the CDR3 is 13 residues. Looked up from germline, CDR1 is SGHTA and CDR2 is FQGTGA. Between the trimmed V and J ends, which lost 3 bases and 3 bases, there was a span of 8 bases. This CDR3 is CASSFQGDTEAFF. As DNA, the CDR3 is TGTGCCAGCAGCTTCCAGGGCGACACTGAAGCTTTCTTT.

This clonotype occurred many times. V and J are TRBV11-2 and TRBJ2-3; possible D gene TRBD2, 6 bases. The CDR3 spans 16 residues. Per germline, CDR1 SGHAT and CDR2 FQNNGV. Between the trimmed V and J ends, which lost 5 bases and 6 bases, there was a span of 21 bases. The CDR3 is CASSLFIGTGNDTQYF. CDR3 coding DNA: TGTGCCAGCAGCCTCTTTATCGGGACTGGTAACGATACGCAGTATTTT.

Ten or more counts support this clonotype. For the CDR3, the DNA is TGCAGTGCTAGAGATGTCGGGGGGGCACCAGATACGCAGTATTTT. It is translated as CSARDVGGAPDTQYF. The V gene is TRBV20-1, the J gene TRBJ2-3; 8 nucleotides match TRBD2. This CDR3 spans 15 amino acids. The V gene's germline CDR1 is DFQATT and CDR2 SNEGSKA (reference sequence). With 0 bases clipped from V and 4 bases from J, the junction kept 6 bases outside the gene matches.